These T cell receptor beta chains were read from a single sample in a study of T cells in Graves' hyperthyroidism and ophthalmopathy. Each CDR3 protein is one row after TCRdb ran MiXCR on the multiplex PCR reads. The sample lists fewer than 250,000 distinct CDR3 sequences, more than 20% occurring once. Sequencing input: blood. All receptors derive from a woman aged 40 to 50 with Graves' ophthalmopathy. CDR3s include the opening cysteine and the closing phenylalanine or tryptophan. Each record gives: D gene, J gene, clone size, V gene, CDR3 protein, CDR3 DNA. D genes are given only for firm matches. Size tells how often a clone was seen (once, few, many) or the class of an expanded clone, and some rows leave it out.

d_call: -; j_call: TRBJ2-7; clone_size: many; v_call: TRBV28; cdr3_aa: CASSPIGQTYEQYF; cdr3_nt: TGTGCCAGCTCCCCCATCGGACAGACCTACGAGCAGTACTTC
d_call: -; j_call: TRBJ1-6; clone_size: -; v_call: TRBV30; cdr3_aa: CAWSHGQNNSPLHF; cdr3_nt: TGTGCCTGGAGTCATGGGCAGAATAATTCACCCCTCCACTTT
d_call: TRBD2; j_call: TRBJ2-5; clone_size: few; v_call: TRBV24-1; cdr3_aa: CATSELLAGAETQYF; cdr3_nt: TGTGCCACCAGTGAACTACTAGCGGGTGCGGAGACCCAGTACTTC
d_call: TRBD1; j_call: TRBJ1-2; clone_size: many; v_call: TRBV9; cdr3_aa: CASSVWSTGGIDGYTF; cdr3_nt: TGTGCCAGCAGCGTGTGGTCTACAGGGGGCATTGATGGCTACACCTTC
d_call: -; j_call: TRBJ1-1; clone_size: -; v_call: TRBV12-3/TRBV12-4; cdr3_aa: CASTVWANTEAFF; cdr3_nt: TGTGCCAGCACGGTCTGGGCGAACACTGAAGCTTTCTTT
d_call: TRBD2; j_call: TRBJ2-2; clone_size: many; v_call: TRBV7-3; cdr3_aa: CASSPRLAENTGELFF; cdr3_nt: TGTGCCAGCAGCCCCCGACTAGCAGAGAACACCGGGGAGCTGTTTTTT
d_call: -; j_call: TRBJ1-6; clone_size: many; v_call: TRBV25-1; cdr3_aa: CASSEVGLPAPLHF; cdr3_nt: TGTGCCAGCAGTGAAGTGGGGCTCCCAGCACCCCTCCACTTT
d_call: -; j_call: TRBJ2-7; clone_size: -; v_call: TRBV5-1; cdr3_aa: CASTGGGAYEQYF; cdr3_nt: TGCGCCAGCACGGGAGGGGGCGCCTACGAGCAGTACTTC
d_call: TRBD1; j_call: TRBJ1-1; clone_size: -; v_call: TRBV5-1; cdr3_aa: CASSSGQTFTEAFF; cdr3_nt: TGCGCCAGCAGTTCGGGACAGACGTTCACTGAAGCTTTCTTT
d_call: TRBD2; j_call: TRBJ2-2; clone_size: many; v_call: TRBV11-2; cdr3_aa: CASSSRLAGAGELFF; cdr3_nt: TGTGCCAGCAGCTCCAGACTAGCGGGGGCCGGGGAGCTGTTTTTT
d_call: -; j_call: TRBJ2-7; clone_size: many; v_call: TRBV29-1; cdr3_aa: CSVQVPQGTYEQYF; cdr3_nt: TGCAGCGTTCAAGTCCCGCAGGGGACCTACGAGCAGTACTTC
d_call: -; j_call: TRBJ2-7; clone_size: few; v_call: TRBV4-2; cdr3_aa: CASSQLEARNLYEQYF; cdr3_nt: TGTGCCAGCAGCCAACTAGAGGCGAGGAACCTCTACGAGCAGTACTTC
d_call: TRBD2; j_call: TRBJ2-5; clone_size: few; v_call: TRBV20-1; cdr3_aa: CSADGLAGVWKTQYF; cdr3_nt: TGCAGTGCGGACGGACTAGCGGGAGTTTGGAAGACCCAGTACTTC
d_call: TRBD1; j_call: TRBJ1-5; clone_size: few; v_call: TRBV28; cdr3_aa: CASSEEQGRRNQPQHF; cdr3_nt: TGTGCCAGCAGTGAAGAACAGGGGCGTCGCAATCAGCCCCAGCATTTT
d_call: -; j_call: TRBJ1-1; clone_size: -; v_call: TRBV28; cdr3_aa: CASKPHLNTEAFF; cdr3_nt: TGTGCCAGCAAGCCACATTTGAACACTGAAGCTTTCTTT
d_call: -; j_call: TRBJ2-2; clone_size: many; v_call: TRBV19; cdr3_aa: CASSMAAATGELFF; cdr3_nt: TGTGCCAGTAGTATGGCGGCAGCCACCGGGGAGCTGTTTTTT
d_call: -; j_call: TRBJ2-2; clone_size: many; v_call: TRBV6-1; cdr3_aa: CASTQAATGELFF; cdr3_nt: TGTGCCAGCACCCAGGCAGCGACCGGGGAGCTGTTTTTT
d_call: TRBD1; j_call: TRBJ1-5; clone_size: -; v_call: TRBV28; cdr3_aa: CASSSDRGGHQPQHF; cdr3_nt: TGTGCCAGCAGTTCAGACAGGGGTGGCCATCAGCCCCAGCATTTT